These 12 T cell receptor beta chains were all obtained from the same sample, sequenced in a study of T cell repertoires in cytomegalovirus infection. One entry per CDR3 protein, called by TCRdb with MiXCR from the reads. The sample has over 200,000 distinct CDR3 sequences, about an eighth seen once. The specimen sequenced was PBMCs. These receptors were obtained from a human donor in good health (CMV status not recorded). Some clones in this sample may be carry-over from other donors' samples.

The J gene is TRBJ2-3, the V gene TRBV5-5; 13 nucleotides align to TRBD2. This CDR3 region has 18 residues. With V trimmed by 4 bases and J by 2 bases, 10 bases remained unmatched. Germline lookup yields CDR1 SGHKS and CDR2 YYEKEE (reference sequence). CDR3 sequence reads: CASSRTSGGSGPTDTQYF. The CDR3 region has the DNA TGTGCCAGCAGCCGGACTAGCGGGGGCTCCGGACCCACAGATACGCAGTATTTT.

This clonotype has only a few counts. The rearrangement joins TRBV12-3 or TRBV12-4 to TRBJ2-1, with no clear D. The CDR3 has 12 residues. The V and J ends lost 7 bases and 7 bases respectively, with 11 bases between them. The CDR3 coding sequence is TGTGCCAGCACTGTTAGTTGGAATGAGCAGTTCTTC. Its protein is CASTVSWNEQFF.

This clonotype was seen many times. This rearrangement joins TRBV4-1 to TRBJ1-1, with a possible D match to TRBD1 (5 bases). V gave up 7 bases and J gave up 0 bases, with 9 bases separating them. CDR1 and CDR2 (germline): MGHRA, YSYEKL. The CDR3 consists of 13 residues. CDR3 bases: TGCGCCAGCAAAGTGGGGGTGAACACTGAAGCTTTCTTT. It codes for CASKVGVNTEAFF.

Comment on this clonotype: This may stem from a read error, because a much larger clone lies one nucleotide away. The chain uses TRBV7-3 and TRBJ2-1, with D hard to call. The CDR3 extends over 17 amino acids. Trimming removed 5 bases at V and 0 bases at J, with 17 bases between. CDR1 is SGHTA, CDR2 FQGTGA, per germline. The CDR3 nucleotides read TGTGCCAGCAGCCGTAATAGGGTACACAGCTCCTACAATGAGCAGTTCTTC. Its protein product is CASSRNRVHSSYNEQFF.

The table lists this clonotype with many counts. This rearrangement joins TRBV7-2 to TRBJ2-1; D may be TRBD2 (6 bases). Germline assignment: CDR1 SGHTA and CDR2 FQGNSA. The CDR3 is 16 residues long. Trimming left V 1 base short and J 9 bases short, with 19 bases between. The CDR3 nucleotides are TGTGCCAGCAGCTTAGGAAGTCGGGGGAGGCCCAGTGAGCAGTTCTTC. Amino acid sequence: CASSLGSRGRPSEQFF.

This clonotype came up many times. V usage is TRBV12-3 or TRBV12-4 and J usage is TRBJ2-3; D may correspond to TRBD1 or TRBD2 (5 bases each). The CDR3 consists of 17 residues. Between the trimmed V and J ends, which lost 5 bases and 1 base, there was a span of 19 bases. The CDR3 region has the DNA TGTGCCAGCAGTGGATCCGGGACCAACCCCCGCACAGATACGCAGTATTTT. Amino acid sequence: CASSGSGTNPRTDTQYF.

This clonotype occurred a few times. This sequence joins TRBV2 and TRBJ2-3; 12 bases are a match to TRBD2. This CDR3 has 15 amino acids. Trimming cost V 5 bases and J 4 bases; bases outside gene matches: 4. Germline lookup yields CDR1 SNHLY and CDR2 FYNNEI. The CDR3, as DNA: TGTGCCAGCAGTCGACTAGCGGGAGCCCCAGATACGCAGTATTTT. This encodes CASSRLAGAPDTQYF.

The V call is TRBV20-1, the J call TRBJ2-7; D gene ambiguous. V shed 2 bases and J shed 5 bases, with 10 bases lying between them. This CDR3 is 12 amino acids long. Germline-derived CDR1 and CDR2 are DFQATT and SNEGSKA (reference sequence). CDR3 in amino acids: CSARNTGDEQYF. CDR3 coding DNA: TGCAGTGCTAGAAATACCGGCGACGAGCAGTACTTC.

This clonotype was seen a few times. This chain connects TRBV7-9 to TRBJ2-7, with 8 bases identical to TRBD2. There are 16 residues in the CDR3. The V and J ends lost 5 bases and 1 base, in that order; junction bases with no gene match: 10. Looked up from germline, CDR1 is SEHNR and CDR2 is FQNEAQ (reference sequence). The CDR3 spells CASSHGGGGPSYEQYF. DNA for the CDR3: TGTGCCAGCAGCCATGGTGGCGGGGGGCCGTCCTACGAGCAGTACTTC.

As DNA, the CDR3 is TGTGCCAGCCGGGGGGGCGGTGAGCAGTTCTTC. This gives the protein CASRGGGEQFF. The chain has TRBV27 and TRBJ2-1, with 8 bases lining up with TRBD2. After removal of 8 bases from V and 9 bases from J, the junction contained 3 bases not matched to a gene. CDR3 length equals 11 residues. Germline V gives CDR1 MNHEY, CDR2 SMNVEV (reference sequence).

The rearrangement links TRBV5-5 to TRBJ2-1, with TRBD1 matching 7 bases. The CDR3 totals 15 residues. The J segment lost 2 bases and the V segment lost 2 bases, leaving 4 bases of the junction unmatched. Germline-derived CDR1 and CDR2 are SGHKS and YYEKEE (reference sequence). CDR3 in amino acids: CASSFRDRTYNEQFF. The DNA for the CDR3 is TGTGCCAGCAGCTTCCGGGACAGAACCTACAATGAGCAGTTCTTC.

In its sample, this clonotype was seen once. The chain combines TRBV5-1 with TRBJ2-7, with D perhaps assigned TRBD1 or TRBD2 (7 bases each). Germline loops: CDR1 SGHRS, CDR2 YFSETQ. Trimming took 4 bases from V and 3 from J, leaving 17 bases between them. The CDR3 runs 15 residues. In DNA, the CDR3 is TGCGCCAGCAGCCCGGGAGGACAGGACGGCTACGAGCAGTACTTC. Its translation: CASSPGGQDGYEQYF.